A selection of T cell receptor beta chains follows, all from one sample in a study of cytomegalovirus exposure and HLA in healthy donors. Assay: immunoSEQ multiplex PCR; the TCRdb copy retains only in-frame clones and omits some. The top ten hold about 14% of the sample, which has about 96,000 clones, 65% to 85% seen once. The sequenced material came from PBMCs. The source of these receptors is a woman between 65 and 79 years old in good health and CMV-seropositive. Each CDR3 is given with its conserved first and last residue. A D gene is named only where the DNA matches it firmly. Size values are once, few and many counts, or a class for expanded clones, and some rows have none.

size	length	J	V	D	DNA	CDR3
NA	18	TRBJ2-3	TRBV9	TRBD2	TGTGCCAGCAGCTCCCCTGGGGGGGCGGGAGGGAGCACAGATACGCAGTATTTT	CASSSPGGAGGSTDTQYF
NA	13	TRBJ2-7	TRBV5-4	NA	TGTGCCAGCAGCTTAAAACGGAACTACGAGCAGTACTTC	CASSLKRNYEQYF
NA	11	TRBJ2-7	TRBV30	TRBD1	TGTGCCTGGAGGGACAGGGACGAGCAGTACTTC	CAWRDRDEQYF
NA	16	TRBJ2-4	TRBV5-5	NA	TGTGCCAGCAGCTGGGACTCCAATGCGGCCAAAAACATTCAGTACTTC	CASSWDSNAAKNIQYF
NA	17	TRBJ2-1	TRBV12-5	TRBD2	TGTGCTAGTGGTTTGGTAATTAGCGGGGGTTCCTACAATGAGCAGTTCTTC	CASGLVISGGSYNEQFF
NA	16	TRBJ1-4	TRBV7-9	TRBD1	TGTGCCAGCAGCTCCAACCGGGCAGGGGGCGATGAAAAACTGTTTTTT	CASSSNRAGGDEKLFF
NA	16	TRBJ2-7	TRBV5-1	TRBD2	TGCGCCAGCAGCTTGGTCCTCCGGCGGGAGGCATACGAGCAGTACTTC	CASSLVLRREAYEQYF
NA	14	TRBJ1-5	TRBV6-5	NA	TGTGCCAGCAGTTACTGGCCAGACAATCAGCCCCAGCATTTT	CASSYWPDNQPQHF
NA	14	TRBJ1-4	TRBV5-6	NA	TGTGCCAGCAGCTTGTTACAGGGTGGTGAAAAACTGTTTTTT	CASSLLQGGEKLFF
NA	13	TRBJ2-7	TRBV5-1	TRBD2	TGCGCCAGCAGCCTGCGGGGGGGCTACGAGCAGTACTTC	CASSLRGGYEQYF
NA	14	TRBJ2-3	TRBV12-5	TRBD1	TGTGCTAGTGCTGTGGACAGGGCCACAGATACGCAGTATTTT	CASAVDRATDTQYF
few	15	TRBJ1-2	TRBV5-4	NA	TGTGCCAGCAGCCCTATGAGGGGGGGCGGCTATGGCTACACCTTC	CASSPMRGGGYGYTF
NA	16	TRBJ2-1	TRBV27	NA	TGTGCCAGCAGCTTACAGATAGAGGAGGTCTACAATGAGCAGTTCTTC	CASSLQIEEVYNEQFF
NA	14	TRBJ2-7	TRBV7-8	NA	TGTGCCAGCAGCCGTGGACAGATGTACTACGAGCAGTACTTC	CASSRGQMYYEQYF
NA	14	TRBJ2-3	TRBV28	TRBD2	TGTGCCAGCAGTTTAGCGGGGGGGACAGATACGCAGTATTTT	CASSLAGGTDTQYF
NA	16	TRBJ2-4	TRBV5-4	NA	TGTGCCAGCAGCTTCGACAGAGATGTAGCCAAAAACATTCAGTACTTC	CASSFDRDVAKNIQYF
few	17	TRBJ2-1	TRBV27	TRBD2	TGTGCCAGCAGTCCCGTTCGACTAGCGGGAAACCTAAATGAGCAGTTCTTC	CASSPVRLAGNLNEQFF
NA	14	TRBJ1-2	TRBV5-6	NA	TGTGCCAGCAGTCCCGCAGGGGTCGGCTATGGCTACACCTTC	CASSPAGVGYGYTF
NA	14	TRBJ1-4	TRBV30	NA	TGTGCCTGGAAAAGACAGTCAACTAATGAAAAACTGTTTTTT	CAWKRQSTNEKLFF
NA	13	TRBJ2-1	TRBV11-3	NA	TGTGCCAGCAGCTTAGGACAGTTCAATGAGCAGTTCTTC	CASSLGQFNEQFF
NA	16	TRBJ2-1	TRBV27	NA	TGTGCCAGCAGGGTAAACAGGGTTGAACGGTACAATGAGCAGTTCTTC	CASRVNRVERYNEQFF
NA	13	TRBJ1-1	TRBV11-2	NA	TGTGCCAGCAGCTACCCAGGGAACACTGAAGCTTTCTTT	CASSYPGNTEAFF
NA	18	TRBJ2-2	TRBV10-3	TRBD2	TGTGCCATCAGAGGAGGACTAGCGGGAGGTTCGAACACCGGGGAGCTGTTTTTT	CAIRGGLAGGSNTGELFF
NA	14	TRBJ2-7	TRBV19	NA	TGTGCCAGTAGTATAGGAGGTAGGGGCTACGAGCAGTACTTC	CASSIGGRGYEQYF
NA	15	TRBJ1-5	TRBV7-2	NA	TGTGCCAGCAGCGAGGTGGGGGGGAGCAATCAGCCCCAGCATTTT	CASSEVGGSNQPQHF
NA	15	TRBJ2-3	TRBV5-4	TRBD2	TGTGCCAGCAGCTTCGGGACTAGCGGTTCAGATACGCAGTATTTT	CASSFGTSGSDTQYF
NA	15	TRBJ2-7	TRBV2	TRBD2	TGTGCCAGCAGTACGAAGCGGGGGATCGCCTACGAGCAGTACTTC	CASSTKRGIAYEQYF
few	14	TRBJ2-4	TRBV7-2	TRBD1	TGTGCCAGCAGCTTGGGACAGGGGAAAAACATTCAGTACTTC	CASSLGQGKNIQYF
few	16	TRBJ2-2	TRBV14	TRBD1	TGTGCCAGCAGCCAATCCCGGGACAGGTACGCCGGGGAGCTGTTTTTT	CASSQSRDRYAGELFF
NA	15	TRBJ2-1	TRBV9	TRBD2	TGTGCCAGCAGCCTATCCCTTAGCGGGGCCAATGAGCAGTTCTTC	CASSLSLSGANEQFF
NA	17	TRBJ2-7	TRBV4-1	TRBD2	TGCGCCAGCAGCCAAGAGGTAAGTCTAGCGGGGACCTACGAGCAGTACTTC	CASSQEVSLAGTYEQYF
NA	13	TRBJ1-2	TRBV9	NA	TGTGCCAGCAGCGTTTCAGGGGCGCGCGGCTACACCTTC	CASSVSGARGYTF
once	14	TRBJ1-5	TRBV28	NA	TGTGCCAGCAACCAAGGACAGATTAATCAGCCCCAGCATTTT	CASNQGQINQPQHF
NA	14	TRBJ2-7	TRBV11-3	TRBD1	TGTGCCAGCTCACCGGGACAGGGGGCTTACGAGCAGTACTTC	CASSPGQGAYEQYF
NA	15	TRBJ2-2	TRBV6-5	TRBD1	TGTGCCAGCAGTTACATGACAGGGTATTCCGGGGAGCTGTTTTTT	CASSYMTGYSGELFF
NA	13	TRBJ2-3	TRBV7-2	NA	TGTGCCAGCAGGTCTACTACCACAGATACGCAGTATTTT	CASRSTTTDTQYF
NA	14	TRBJ2-2	TRBV7-3	NA	TGTGCCAGCAGCCCGACAGGGAACACCGGGGAGCTGTTTTTT	CASSPTGNTGELFF
NA	16	TRBJ2-1	TRBV9	NA	TGTGCCAGCAGCGTAGGTTCAGATCCCTCCTACAATGAGCAGTTCTTC	CASSVGSDPSYNEQFF
NA	13	TRBJ2-7	TRBV14	NA	TGTGCCAGCAGCCAAGATTGGTGGAGGGAGCAACTCTTC	CASSQDWWREQLF
NA	13	TRBJ2-7	TRBV5-1	TRBD1	TGCGCCAGCAGCGAGGGACAGACCTACGAGCAGTACTTC	CASSEGQTYEQYF